This T cell receptor (beta chain) was identified in a study of tumor-infiltrating lymphocytes in localized non-small cell lung cancer. Across the whole study: From each patient, both tumor and uninvolved lung, non-adjacent to tumor, were sampled. Findings and limits, study-wide: Only some patients had TCR sequencing, depending on available tissue. IM1 and IM2 tumors showed no difference in T-cell fraction. Compared with uninvolved lung, tumors showed higher T cell infiltration by TCRbeta sequencing.

Method: immunoSEQ multiplex PCR; TCRdb's copy keeps in-frame clones and lacks some. This sample has around 12,000 clones, with about 66% found just once. The CDR3 consists of 15 residues. Germline lookup yields CDR1 ENHRY and CDR2 SYGVKD. V shed 10 bases, J shed 4 bases, and the junction held 10 bases outside the gene matches. This clone was counted once. Antigen unknown. The TCR originated in a human donor with non-small cell lung cancer. Sequenced: uninvolved lung tissue not adjacent to the tumor. V gene TRBV10-3 combines with J gene TRBJ2-5; TRBD1 matches 12 bases. Here the CDR3 reads CASQPGQGARETQYF. The CDR3 nucleotides are TGTGCCAGTCAACCGGGACAGGGGGCACGAGAGACCCAGTACTTC.